This T cell receptor (beta chain) emerged from a study of T-cell reconstitution after alpha-beta-depleted transplantation in children (dated by TCRdb to 2016 to 2017). Study-wide context: The study quantitatively tracked T-cell immune reconstitution after TCRalphabeta/CD19-depleted allogeneic hematopoietic cell transplantation in children using TCR repertoire profiling.

On this clonotype itself: Its antigen is still unknown. Within one base of it there is no much larger clone, and no base qualities were kept.

The junction shows trimming of 6 bases on V and 2 bases on J, plus 9 bases between the germline ends. From the cysteine up to the phenylalanine, the CDR3 has a length of 13 residues. Only the CDR3 part of the read is kept: 39 bases, read in frame from the first base. The germline V gene (reference sequence) provides CDR1 MNHEY and CDR2 SMNVEV. The method behind the library was PCR. Sequencing took place on an Illumina HiSeq 2500. TCR library preparation used molecular barcoding, with unique molecular identifiers applied to normalize quantification of the TCRbeta repertoire. Through fastp at Q25 and MiXCR, TCRdb rebuilt clones from the public reads, retaining in-frame beta chains. Each record represents a unique CDR3 protein, reported with the most common genes and DNA among its rows. The sample includes some 590,000 distinct CDR3 sequences, with 10% observed a single time. The ten top clones hold about 4.3% of the sample.

This clonotype was obtained from a human donor who donated a stem cell graft to a child with acute myeloid leukemia. This specimen was PBMCs from the stem cell graft donor, taken from the stem cell graft. The rearrangement combines TRBV27 with TRBJ2-3; the D gene is unclear. Here is the DNA: TGTGCCAGCAGCTACTTAGACACAGATACGCAGTATTTT. This is translated as CASSYLDTDTQYF.